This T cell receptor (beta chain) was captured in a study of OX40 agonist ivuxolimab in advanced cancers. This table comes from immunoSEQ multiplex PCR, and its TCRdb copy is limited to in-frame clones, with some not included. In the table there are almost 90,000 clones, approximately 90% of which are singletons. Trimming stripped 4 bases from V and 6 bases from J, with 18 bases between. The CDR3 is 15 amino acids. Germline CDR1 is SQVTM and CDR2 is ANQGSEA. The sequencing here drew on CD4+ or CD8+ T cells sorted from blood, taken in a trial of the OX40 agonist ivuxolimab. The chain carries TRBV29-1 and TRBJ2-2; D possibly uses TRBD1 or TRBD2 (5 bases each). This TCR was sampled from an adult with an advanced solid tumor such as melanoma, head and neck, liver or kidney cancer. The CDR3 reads CSVVWGIGVAGELFF. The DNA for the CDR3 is TGCAGCGTTGTATGGGGGATAGGGGTTGCCGGGGAGCTGTTTTTT.